This TCR beta chain derives from a study of cytotoxic CD8 clonotypes in ibrutinib-treated CLL. The overall study: Among patients, around 25 responded partially and 2 completely; approximately 15 then stayed remitted and approximately twelve progressed after median approximately 68 months. Broader study findings: Timing of sampling differed between sustained-remission and progressing patients.

With regard to this clone: Its target is not known.

Clones were read by immunoSEQ multiplex PCR, and TCRdb kept only the in-frame ones, dropping some. The data show tens of thousands of clones, approximately 70% seen once. CDR1 is SQVTM, CDR2 ANQGSEA, per germline. Trimming took off 4 bases at V and 1 base at J, with 10 bases between the two ends. The CDR3 consists of 13 residues. The chain employs TRBV29-1 and TRBJ1-1; weak D call: TRBD1 (5 bases). The TCR comes from a human donor with chronic lymphocytic leukemia. The specimen was PBMCs, collected at disease progression, from a patient treated with ibrutinib. The CDR3: CSVVPGRNTEAFF. Written as DNA, the CDR3 is TGCAGCGTTGTCCCAGGGAGGAACACTGAAGCTTTCTTT.